These 23 T cell receptor beta chains were all obtained from the same sample, sequenced in a study of shared clonotypes between healthy human individuals. Naive CD8 isolation took CD45RO-negative cells positively selected for CCR7 and excluded terminally differentiated effector memory CD45RA+ cells. This table comes from immunoSEQ multiplex PCR, and its TCRdb copy is limited to in-frame clones, with some not included. The sample consists of approximately 810,000 clones, 92% of them appearing once. Sample: naive CD8+ T cells sorted from blood. The source of these receptors is a man aged 25 to 45 in good health.

In regard to this clone: This sample also contains other DNA sequences that code for the same CDR3. V gene TRBV11-2 combines with J gene TRBJ2-7; maybe TRBD1 (5 bases). Trimming stripped 3 bases from V and 1 base from J, with 10 bases between. This CDR3 is 14 amino acids long. CDR1 SGHAT and CDR2 FQNNGV come from the germline V gene. The CDR3 loop is CASSLVAGSYEQYF. In DNA, the CDR3 is TGTGCCAGCAGCTTGGTGGCAGGGTCCTACGAGCAGTACTTC.

Points on this clone: Other nucleotide sequences from this sample produce the same CDR3. V usage is TRBV4-1 and J usage is TRBJ2-7; maybe TRBD1 (6 bases). Germline V lookup: CDR1 MGHRA, CDR2 YSYEKL. CDR3 size: 14 residues. V was clipped by 4 bases and J by 0 bases, with 10 bases between them. CDR3 bases: TGCGCCAGCAGCCTACGGGACAACTCCTACGAGCAGTACTTC. It encodes CASSLRDNSYEQYF.

As concerns this clone: The sample carries other DNA sequences with the same CDR3. This chain connects TRBV11-2 to TRBJ2-7; 7 bases are shared with TRBD2. The CDR3 loop spans 15 amino acids. J gave up 1 base and V 2 bases, and 5 bases lay outside the gene matches. Germline V gene lookup returns CDR1 SGHAT and CDR2 FQNNGV. CDR3 residues: CASSLTSDSSYEQYF. CDR3 coding DNA: TGTGCCAGCAGCTTAACTAGCGACTCGTCCTACGAGCAGTACTTC.

The chain joins TRBV2 to TRBJ2-1, with D possibly matching TRBD1 (6 bases). Germline CDR1 reads SNHLY; CDR2 reads FYNNEI. The CDR3 sequence is 24 residues long. V was pared by 6 bases and J by 5 bases, with 44 bases between. The CDR3 reads CASRGHFTGVGVQEGYPTHNEQFF. The CDR3 coding sequence is TGTGCCAGCAGGGGACATTTTACTGGGGTCGGGGTCCAAGAAGGGTATCCCACTCACAATGAGCAGTTCTTC.

V usage is TRBV28 and J usage is TRBJ2-7; D gene ambiguous. The CDR3 contains 12 residues. V was shortened by 5 bases and J by 0 bases, with 5 bases between the two germline ends. In germline, CDR1 is MDHEN, CDR2 SYDVKM. CDR3 DNA sequence: TGTGCCAGCAGTACCCTCTCCTACGAGCAGTACTTC. It is translated as CASSTLSYEQYF.

The rearrangement links TRBV27 to TRBJ2-7; D unclear. This CDR3 contains 13 residues. Per germline, CDR1 MNHEY and CDR2 SMNVEV (reference sequence). V dropped 6 bases and J dropped 4 bases, with 13 bases sitting between them. DNA for the CDR3: TGTGCCAGCAGGTCTTTTGGGCGATACGAGCAGTACTTC. This codes for CASRSFGRYEQYF.

The rearrangement links TRBV29-1 to TRBJ1-1; unclear D gene. Germline V CDR1 and CDR2: SQVTM, ANQGSEA. CDR3 length: 13 residues. The V gene lost 7 bases and the J gene lost 1 base, with 13 bases spanning the gap. The chain's CDR3 is CSGIRGKNTEAFF. The CDR3 nucleotides read TGCAGCGGAATTCGGGGAAAGAACACTGAAGCTTTCTTT.

The chain recombines TRBV28 with TRBJ1-5; 7 nucleotides align to TRBD1. CDR1 and CDR2 from the germline V gene are MDHEN and SYDVKM. This CDR3 contains 15 residues. J gave up 5 bases and V 5 bases, and 9 bases lay outside the gene matches. The CDR3 spells CASSPQHQGDQPQHF. The CDR3 nucleotides read TGTGCCAGCAGTCCGCAACACCAGGGGGATCAGCCCCAGCATTTT.

This clone is a singleton in its sample. This sample also contains other DNA sequences that code for the same CDR3. The rearrangement uses TRBV11-2 and TRBJ2-7, with D maybe TRBD1 (5 bases). V lost 5 bases and J lost 3, with 8 bases in between. Germline CDR1 SGHAT, CDR2 FQNNGV. This CDR3 is built from 12 residues. The CDR3 bases are TGTGCCAGCAGCGGACAAAGCTACGAGCAGTACTTC. It translates to CASSGQSYEQYF. Combining the CDR3 with reference TRBV11-2 and TRBJ2-7 gives the whole variable domain EAGVAQSPRYKIIEKRQSVAFWCNPISGHATLYWYQQILGQGPKLLIQFQNNGVVDDSQLPKDRFSAERLKGVDSTLKIQPAKLEDSAVYLCASSGQSYEQYFGPGTRLTVT.

On this clone itself: Within the sample, other DNA sequences also encode this same CDR3. The gene calls are TRBV7-2 and TRBJ2-7, with D perhaps TRBD1 (6 bases). The CDR3 is 14 amino acids. V lost 1 base and J 0 bases, leaving 7 bases between the germline ends. Germline CDR1 reads SGHTA; CDR2 reads FQGNSA. CDR3: CASSLGGGSYEQYF. The DNA for the CDR3 is TGTGCCAGCAGCTTAGGAGGGGGCTCCTACGAGCAGTACTTC.

The chain links TRBV29-1 to TRBJ2-3; either TRBD1 or TRBD2 may supply D (6 bases each). V dropped 5 bases and J dropped 2 bases, with 8 bases sitting between them. In germline, CDR1 is SQVTM, CDR2 ANQGSEA. There are 12 residues in the CDR3. CDR3 nucleotide sequence: TGCAGCGTTCGGGGGCACACAGATACGCAGTATTTT. This translates into CSVRGHTDTQYF.

In this sample, this clone turned up once. The chain carries TRBV6-5 and TRBJ2-7; 8 bases are a match to TRBD1. Germline-derived CDR1 and CDR2 are MNHEY and SVGAGI. V gave up 4 bases and J gave up 0 bases; unmatched junction bases: 8. This CDR3 has 16 residues. CDR3 sequence (DNA): TGTGCCAGCAGTTCTTCTTGGACAGGGAGCTCCTACGAGCAGTACTTC. The encoded protein is CASSSSWTGSSYEQYF.

This rearrangement joins TRBV25-1 to TRBJ1-5; D is unresolved. This CDR3 has 15 residues. The germline V gene has CDR1 MGHDK and CDR2 SYGVNS. Trimming cost V 2 bases and J 3 bases, with 11 bases left between them. CDR3 DNA: TGTGCCAGCAGTGAAGGTCCCGGATTCAATCAGCCCCAGCATTTT. This sequence encodes CASSEGPGFNQPQHF. Looking up the rest from reference TRBV25-1 and TRBJ1-5 gives the full variable domain: EADIYQTPRYLVIGTGKKITLECSQTMGHDKMYWYQQDPGMELHLIHYSYGVNSTEKGDLSSESTVSRIRTEHFPLTLESARPSHTSQYLCASSEGPGFNQPQHFGDGTRLSIL.

V is TRBV7-2 and J is TRBJ2-5; TRBD2 aligns across 7 bases. Germline lookup yields CDR1 SGHTA and CDR2 FQGNSA. J lost 0 bases, V lost 3 bases, and 10 bases had no gene match. This CDR3 comprises 17 residues. CDR3 in amino acids: CASSFPAGLADQETQYF. DNA of the CDR3: TGTGCCAGCAGCTTCCCCGCAGGGCTAGCGGACCAAGAGACCCAGTACTTC. Drawing the rest from reference TRBV7-2 and TRBJ2-5, the complete variable domain is GAGVSQSPSNKVTEKGKDVELRCDPISGHTALYWYRQSLGQGLEFLIYFQGNSAPDKSGLPSDRFSAERTGGSVSTLTIQRTQQEDSAVYLCASSFPAGLADQETQYFGPGTRLLVL.

This chain connects TRBV13 to TRBJ2-1; TRBD2 agrees at 10 bases. CDR3 length: 15 amino acids. V lost 4 bases, J lost 7 bases, and 7 bases stayed unmatched. From germline, CDR1 is PRHDT and CDR2 FYEKMQ (reference sequence). The CDR3 here is CASSSSGTSANEQFF. The DNA of the CDR3 is TGTGCCAGCAGCTCTTCCGGGACTAGCGCGAATGAGCAGTTCTTC.

The CDR3 reads CASSLAMLRGRADTGELFF. The CDR3 DNA is TGTGCCAGCAGCTTAGCGATGTTGAGAGGGAGGGCCGACACCGGGGAGCTGTTTTTT. J is TRBJ2-2 and V is TRBV7-9; TRBD2 matches at 7 bases. CDR1 and CDR2 (germline): SEHNR, FQNEAQ (reference sequence). The CDR3 is made up of 19 amino acids. With V trimmed by 0 bases and J by 3 bases, 13 bases remained unmatched. Filled out from reference TRBV7-9 and TRBJ2-2, the complete variable domain reads DTGVSQNPRHKITKRGQNVTFRCDPISEHNRLYWYRQTLGQGPEFLTYFQNEAQLEKSRLLSDRFSAERPKGSFSTLEIQRTEQGDSAMYLCASSLAMLRGRADTGELFFGEGSRLTVL.

The V and J genes are TRBV7-9 and TRBJ2-4; tentative D call: TRBD2 (5 bases). Looked up from germline, CDR1 is SEHNR and CDR2 is FQNEAQ (reference sequence). Trimming shortened V by 0 bases and J by 5 bases, and 8 bases separated the two germline ends. The CDR3 sequence is 14 residues long. CDR3 in amino acids: CASSLAYGENIQYF. The CDR3 DNA reads as TGTGCCAGCAGCTTAGCTTACGGGGAAAACATTCAGTACTTC. The full variable domain, rest sourced from reference TRBV7-9 and TRBJ2-4, is DTGVSQNPRHKITKRGQNVTFRCDPISEHNRLYWYRQTLGQGPEFLTYFQNEAQLEKSRLLSDRFSAERPKGSFSTLEIQRTEQGDSAMYLCASSLAYGENIQYFGAGTRLSVL.

The V and J genes are TRBV10-2 and TRBJ2-1; 7 bases map to TRBD2. The length of the CDR3 is 20 residues. The V gene end was trimmed by 6 bases and the J gene end by 7 bases; junction bases not matched to a gene: 27. Germline V gives CDR1 WSHSY, CDR2 SAAADI. The CDR3 loop is CASRAQRLAGVLRGHNEQFF. The CDR3 DNA is TGCGCCAGCAGAGCGCAACGACTAGCAGGAGTTTTGAGGGGCCATAATGAGCAGTTCTTC.

This rearrangement joins TRBV7-8 to TRBJ2-3, with TRBD2 identical over 11 bases. Germline V lookup: CDR1 SGHVS, CDR2 FQNEAQ. The trim removed 8 bases at V and 5 bases at J, leaving 9 bases unmatched. This CDR3 spans 15 amino acids. The CDR3 here is CASCSTSGSLDTQYF. In DNA, the CDR3 is TGTGCCAGCTGCTCTACTAGCGGGAGTCTAGATACGCAGTATTTT.

The J gene is TRBJ2-2, the V gene TRBV11-2; 7 nucleotides agree with TRBD1. The CDR3 contains 14 residues. Germline-derived CDR1 and CDR2 are SGHAT and FQNNGV. Trimming at V came to 5 bases and at J to 5 bases, leaving 5 bases not matched to a gene. The CDR3 here is CASSGQVGTGELFF. In DNA form, the CDR3 reads TGTGCCAGCAGCGGACAGGTCGGGACCGGGGAGCTGTTTTTT.

The chain couples TRBV27 to TRBJ1-1; 12 positions agree with TRBD1. Germline trimming cut 5 bases from V and 1 base from J; bases unmatched to any gene: 5. The CDR3 consists of 16 residues. Germline loops: CDR1 MNHEY, CDR2 SMNVEV (reference sequence). Here the CDR3 DNA reads TGTGCCAGCAGTAGGGGGACAGGGGGCCCGAACACTGAAGCTTTCTTT. Its protein is CASSRGTGGPNTEAFF.

The chain is built from TRBV5-8 and TRBJ2-7, with a weak D call TRBD1 (6 bases). CDR1 is SGHTS and CDR2 is YDEGEE in the germline V gene. The CDR3 totals 17 residues. Deletions cut 0 bases from V and 0 bases from J, with 16 bases between. CDR3 in DNA: TGTGCCAGCAGCTTGGTGGGACAAGGGGCCCACTCCTACGAGCAGTACTTC. Translation: CASSLVGQGAHSYEQYF.

The V gene is TRBV28, the J gene TRBJ2-1; the D gene is possibly TRBD2 (5 bases). Looked up from germline, CDR1 is MDHEN and CDR2 is SYDVKM. The CDR3 contains 13 residues. Trimming took off 5 bases at V and 7 bases at J, with 12 bases between the two ends. As DNA, the CDR3 is TGTGCCAGCAGTCTCGGACTTAGAAATGAGCAGTTCTTC. It encodes CASSLGLRNEQFF.